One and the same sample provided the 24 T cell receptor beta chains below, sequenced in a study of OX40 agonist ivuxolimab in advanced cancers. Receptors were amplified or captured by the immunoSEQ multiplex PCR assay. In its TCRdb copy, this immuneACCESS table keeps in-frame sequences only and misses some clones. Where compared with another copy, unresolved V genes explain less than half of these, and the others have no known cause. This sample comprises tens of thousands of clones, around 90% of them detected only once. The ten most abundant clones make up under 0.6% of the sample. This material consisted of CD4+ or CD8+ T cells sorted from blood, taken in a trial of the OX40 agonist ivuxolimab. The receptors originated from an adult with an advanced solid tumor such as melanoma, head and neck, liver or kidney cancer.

This CDR3 reads CASSHQGKKETQYF. CDR3 nucleotide sequence: TGCGCCAGCAGCCACCAGGGGAAGAAAGAGACCCAGTACTTC. The chain couples TRBV5-1 to TRBJ2-5; tentative D call: TRBD1 (6 bases). CDR3 length equals 14 residues. Germline loops: CDR1 SGHRS, CDR2 YFSETQ. V shed 4 bases and J shed 3 bases, with 13 bases lying between them.

CDR3 bases: TGTGCCAGCAGTCCTCGGGGCAGGGGCCCAAGCGCCCAGTACTTC. Its protein is CASSPRGRGPSAQYF. The chain has TRBV27 and TRBJ2-5, with D possibly TRBD1 on 6 matching bases. Germline CDR1 and CDR2: MNHEY and SMNVEV (reference sequence). The CDR3 has 15 amino acids. V was clipped by 5 bases and J by 9 bases, with 22 bases between them.

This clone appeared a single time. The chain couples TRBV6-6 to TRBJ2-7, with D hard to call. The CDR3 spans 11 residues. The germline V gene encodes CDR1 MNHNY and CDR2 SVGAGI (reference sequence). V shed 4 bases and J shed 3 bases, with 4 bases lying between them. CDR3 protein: CASSSFYEQYF. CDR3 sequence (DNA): TGTGCCAGCAGTTCTTTCTACGAGCAGTACTTC.

CDR3 DNA sequence: TGCGCCAGCAGCTTGGGCGGCGGCCGATCCTACTATGGCTACACCTTC. This translates into CASSLGGGRSYYGYTF. This chain joins TRBV5-1 and TRBJ1-2; no clear D. This CDR3 contains 16 residues. V lost 0 bases and J 3 bases, leaving 15 bases between the germline ends. Germline V gene lookup returns CDR1 SGHRS and CDR2 YFSETQ.

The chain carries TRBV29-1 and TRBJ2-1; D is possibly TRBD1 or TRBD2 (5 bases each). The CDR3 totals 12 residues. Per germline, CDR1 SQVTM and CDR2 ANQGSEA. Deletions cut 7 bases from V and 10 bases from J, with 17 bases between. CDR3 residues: CSAGTHSEEQFF. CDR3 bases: TGCAGCGCTGGGACCCACTCCGAGGAGCAGTTCTTC.

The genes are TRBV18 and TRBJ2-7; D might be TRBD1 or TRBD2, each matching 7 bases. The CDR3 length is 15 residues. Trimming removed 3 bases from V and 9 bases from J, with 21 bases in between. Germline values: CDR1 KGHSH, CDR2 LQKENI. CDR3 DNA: TGTGCCAGCTCACCTCAAACGGGCAGGGGGGGGACGCAGTACTTC. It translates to CASSPQTGRGGTQYF.

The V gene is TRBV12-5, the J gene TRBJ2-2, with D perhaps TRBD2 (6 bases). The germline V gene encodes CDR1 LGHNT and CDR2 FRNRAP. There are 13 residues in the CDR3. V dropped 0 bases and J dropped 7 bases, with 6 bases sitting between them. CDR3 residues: CASGLVGGGELFF. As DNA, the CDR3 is TGTGCTAGTGGTTTGGTGGGGGGCGGGGAGCTGTTTTTT.

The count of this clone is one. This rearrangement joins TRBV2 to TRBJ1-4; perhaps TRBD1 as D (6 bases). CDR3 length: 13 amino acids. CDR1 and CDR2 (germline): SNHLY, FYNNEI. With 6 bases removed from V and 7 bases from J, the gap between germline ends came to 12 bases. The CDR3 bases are TGTGCCAGCAGACTAGGGGGAAGTGAAAAACTGTTTTTT. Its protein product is CASRLGGSEKLFF. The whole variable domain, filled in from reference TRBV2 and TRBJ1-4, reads EPEVTQTPSHQVTQMGQEVILRCVPISNHLYFYWYRQILGQKVEFLVSFYNNEISEKSEIFDDQFSVERPDGSNFTLKIRSTKLEDSAMYFCASRLGGSEKLFFGSGTQLSVL.

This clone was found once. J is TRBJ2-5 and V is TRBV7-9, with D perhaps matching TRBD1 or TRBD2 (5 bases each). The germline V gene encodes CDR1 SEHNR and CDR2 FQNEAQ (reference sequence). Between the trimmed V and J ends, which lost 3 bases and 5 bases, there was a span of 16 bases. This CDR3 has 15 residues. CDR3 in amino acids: CASSFLRGVSETQYF. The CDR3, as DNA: TGTGCCAGCAGCTTCCTCAGAGGGGTATCCGAGACCCAGTACTTC.

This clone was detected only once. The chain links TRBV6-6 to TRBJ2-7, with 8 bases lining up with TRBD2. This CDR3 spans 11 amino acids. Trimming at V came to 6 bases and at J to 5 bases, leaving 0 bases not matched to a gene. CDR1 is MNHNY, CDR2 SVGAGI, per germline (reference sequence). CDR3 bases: TGTGCCAGCAGGACTAGCGACGAGCAGTACTTC. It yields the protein CASRTSDEQYF.

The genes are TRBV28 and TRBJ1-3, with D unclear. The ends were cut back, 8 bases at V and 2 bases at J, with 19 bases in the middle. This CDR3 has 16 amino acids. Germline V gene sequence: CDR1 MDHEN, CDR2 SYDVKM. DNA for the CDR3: TGTGCCAGCGGACTCACTGGGATCGGTCCTGGAAACACCATATATTTT. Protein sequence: CASGLTGIGPGNTIYF.

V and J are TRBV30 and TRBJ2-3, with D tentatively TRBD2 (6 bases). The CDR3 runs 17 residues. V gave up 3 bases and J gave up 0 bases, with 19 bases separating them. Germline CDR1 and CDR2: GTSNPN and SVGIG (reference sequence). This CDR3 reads CAWSALARRASTDTQYF. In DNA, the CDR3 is TGTGCCTGGAGCGCTCTAGCGAGACGGGCTAGCACAGATACGCAGTATTTT.

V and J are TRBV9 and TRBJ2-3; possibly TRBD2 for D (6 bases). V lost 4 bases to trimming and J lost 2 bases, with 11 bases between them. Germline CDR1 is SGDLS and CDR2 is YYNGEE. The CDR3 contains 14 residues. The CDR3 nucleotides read TGTGCCAGCAGCCCCCTAGCGTTCACAGATACGCAGTATTTT. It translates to CASSPLAFTDTQYF.

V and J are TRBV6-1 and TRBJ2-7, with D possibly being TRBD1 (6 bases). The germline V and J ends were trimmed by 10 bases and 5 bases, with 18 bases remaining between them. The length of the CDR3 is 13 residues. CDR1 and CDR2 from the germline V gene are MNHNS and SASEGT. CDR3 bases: TGTGCCAACCGGGACAACGCTCTTGACGAGCAGTACTTC. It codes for CANRDNALDEQYF.

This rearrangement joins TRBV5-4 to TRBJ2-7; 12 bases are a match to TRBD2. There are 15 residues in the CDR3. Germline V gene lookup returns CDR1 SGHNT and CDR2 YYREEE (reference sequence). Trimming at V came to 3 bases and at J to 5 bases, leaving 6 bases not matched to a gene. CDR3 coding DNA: TGTGCCAGCAGCTCGACTAGCGGGAGAAGAAACGAGCAGTACTTC. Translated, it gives CASSSTSGRRNEQYF.

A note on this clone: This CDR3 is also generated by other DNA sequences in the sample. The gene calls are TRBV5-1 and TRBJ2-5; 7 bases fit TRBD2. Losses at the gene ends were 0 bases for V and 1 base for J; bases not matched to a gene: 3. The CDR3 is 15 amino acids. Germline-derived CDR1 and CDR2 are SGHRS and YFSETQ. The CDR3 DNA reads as TGCGCCAGCAGCTTGGGCCCGGGGGGCCAAGAGACCCAGTACTTC. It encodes CASSLGPGGQETQYF.

CDR3 sequence reads: CASSSLPGQGNTGELFF. The DNA of the CDR3 is TGTGCCAGCAGCTCACTACCGGGACAGGGGAACACCGGGGAGCTGTTTTTT. V usage is TRBV7-3 and J usage is TRBJ2-2; the match to TRBD1 covers 9 bases. The CDR3 spans 17 residues. The V segment lost 4 bases and the J segment 1 base; nucleotides outside the gene matches: 7. The germline gives CDR1 SGHTA, CDR2 FQGTGA.

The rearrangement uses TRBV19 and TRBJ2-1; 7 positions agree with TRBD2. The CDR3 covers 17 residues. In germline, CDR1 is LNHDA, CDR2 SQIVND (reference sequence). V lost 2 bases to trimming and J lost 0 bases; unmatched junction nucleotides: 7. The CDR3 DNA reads TGTGCCAGTAGTATATTCGGCGGGAGAGACTCCTACAATGAGCAGTTCTTC. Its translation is CASSIFGGRDSYNEQFF.

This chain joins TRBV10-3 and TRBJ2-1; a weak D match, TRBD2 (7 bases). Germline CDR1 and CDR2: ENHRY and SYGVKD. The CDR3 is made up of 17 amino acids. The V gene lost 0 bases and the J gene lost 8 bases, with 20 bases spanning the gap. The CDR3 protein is CAISESMGTTKGDEQFF. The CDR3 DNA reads TGTGCCATCAGTGAGTCGATGGGGACTACCAAGGGGGATGAGCAGTTCTTC.

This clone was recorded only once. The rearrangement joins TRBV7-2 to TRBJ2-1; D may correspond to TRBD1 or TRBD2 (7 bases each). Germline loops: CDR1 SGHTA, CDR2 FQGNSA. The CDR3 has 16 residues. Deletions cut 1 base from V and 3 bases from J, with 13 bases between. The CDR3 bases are TGTGCCAGCAGCTTAGGTGGGAGGGGGCGCTACAATGAGCAGTTCTTC. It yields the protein CASSLGGRGRYNEQFF.

CDR3 amino acids: CASSPLPGLASNEQFF. As DNA, the CDR3 is TGTGCCAGCAGCCCGCTGCCGGGACTAGCCTCCAATGAGCAGTTCTTC. V usage is TRBV11-2 and J usage is TRBJ2-1; 9 nucleotides line up with TRBD2. After removal of 5 bases from V and 6 bases from J, the junction contained 11 bases not matched to a gene. This CDR3 region has 16 residues. Germline CDR1 reads SGHAT; CDR2 reads FQNNGV.

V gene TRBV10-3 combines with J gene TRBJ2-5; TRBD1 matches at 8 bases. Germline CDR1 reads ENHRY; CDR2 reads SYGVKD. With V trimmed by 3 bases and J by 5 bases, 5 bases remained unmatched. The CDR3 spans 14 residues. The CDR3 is CAISEPGGLETQYF. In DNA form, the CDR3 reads TGTGCCATCAGTGAACCAGGGGGCTTGGAGACCCAGTACTTC.

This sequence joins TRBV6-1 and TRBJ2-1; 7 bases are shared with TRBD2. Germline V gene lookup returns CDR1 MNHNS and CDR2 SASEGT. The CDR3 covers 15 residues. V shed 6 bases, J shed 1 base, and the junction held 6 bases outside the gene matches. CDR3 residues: CASRTPGLSYNEQFF. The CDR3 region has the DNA TGTGCCAGCAGGACTCCGGGACTATCCTACAATGAGCAGTTCTTC.

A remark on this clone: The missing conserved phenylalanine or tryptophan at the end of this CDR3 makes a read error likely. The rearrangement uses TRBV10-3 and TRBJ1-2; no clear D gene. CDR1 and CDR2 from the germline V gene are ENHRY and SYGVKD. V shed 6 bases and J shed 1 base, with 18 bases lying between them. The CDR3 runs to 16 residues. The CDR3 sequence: CAISPDTRRFNYGYTS. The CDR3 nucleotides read TGTGCCATCAGCCCAGACACTAGACGATTTAACTATGGCTACACCTCC.